The source of this T cell receptor (beta chain) is a study of T cell repertoires in aging, cancer and after chemotherapy. Study-wide results and limits: Rebound thymic output was suggested by rising median generation probability during chemotherapy in each cancer cohort.

TCR beta rearrangements were amplified from peripheral blood genomic DNA. CDR1 is SGHRS and CDR2 is YFSETQ in the germline V gene. Trimming cost V 4 bases and J 0 bases, with 12 bases left between them. The CDR3 spans 15 residues. A remark on this clonotype: Its antigen is undetermined.

Rearranged V-D-J TRB sequences were amplified with a mixed TRB-A/B primer pool. TCRdb re-called the multiplex PCR reads with MiXCR, one entry per CDR3 protein. The sample yields more than 8,000 distinct CDR3 sequences, 32% seen once. This chain uses TRBV5-1 with TRBJ2-3, with a tentative D call TRBD2 (6 bases). This receptor was taken from a human donor in good health. The sequenced sample consisted of blood. The CDR3 spells CASSPRDWSTDTQYF. The CDR3, as DNA: TGCGCCAGCAGCCCCCGGGACTGGAGCACAGATACGCAGTATTTT.